This passage covers 14 T cell receptor beta chains from one sample sequenced in a study of T cell repertoires in cytomegalovirus infection. TCRdb re-called the reads with MiXCR, one entry per CDR3 protein. The sample shows around 71,000 distinct CDR3 sequences, roughly 39% of them seen only once. These receptors lack a known antigen. Specimen: CD8+ T cells from cultured PBMCs, collected from culture after CMV antigen stimulation. The origin of the receptors is a human donor in good health (CMV status not recorded). Some clones in this sample may be carry-over from other donors' samples.

This clonotype was detected only a few times. The chain links TRBV7-8 to TRBJ2-5; TRBD2 might be the D (5 bases). This CDR3 comprises 12 residues. Looked up from germline, CDR1 is SGHVS and CDR2 is FQNEAQ. V lost 1 base and J lost 9, with 9 bases in between. The CDR3 region has the DNA TGTGCCAGCAGCTTAGGAGGGATCGCCCAGTACTTC. It encodes CASSLGGIAQYF.

This clonotype was seen at least ten times. V is TRBV7-2 and J is TRBJ1-1; D perhaps matches TRBD1 (5 bases). Deletions cut 3 bases from V and 2 bases from J, with 7 bases between. Germline assignment: CDR1 SGHTA and CDR2 FQGNSA. The length of the CDR3 is 13 residues. In DNA, the CDR3 is TGTGCCAGCAGCTTCCAGGGTAACACTGAAGCTTTCTTT. Translation gives CASSFQGNTEAFF.

This clonotype was seen a handful of times. CDR3: CASSLGPGTNEKLFF. The CDR3 nucleotides are TGTGCCAGCAGCTTAGGGCCGGGAACTAATGAAAAACTGTTTTTT. The chain links TRBV7-6 to TRBJ1-4; D is ambiguous. V was shortened by 1 base and J by 1 base, with 7 bases between the two germline ends. Germline values: CDR1 SGHVS, CDR2 FNYEAQ. The length of the CDR3 is 15 residues.

The chain uses TRBV7-9 and TRBJ2-1, with 8 bases aligning to TRBD2. In germline, CDR1 is SEHNR, CDR2 FQNEAQ (reference sequence). Trimming took 5 bases from V and 2 from J; bases not matched to a gene: 8. This CDR3 has 16 residues. CDR3 amino acids: CASSGIAGRTYNEQFF. The CDR3 bases are TGTGCCAGCAGCGGAATAGCGGGGAGAACCTACAATGAGCAGTTCTTC. Variable domain in full (rest from reference TRBV7-9 and TRBJ2-1): DTGVSQNPRHKITKRGQNVTFRCDPISEHNRLYWYRQTLGQGPEFLTYFQNEAQLEKSRLLSDRFSAERPKGSFSTLEIQRTEQGDSAMYLCASSGIAGRTYNEQFFGPGTRLTVL.

This clonotype has only a few counts. This rearrangement joins TRBV6-1 to TRBJ2-7, with D tentatively TRBD2 (5 bases). The germline V gene has CDR1 MNHNS and CDR2 SASEGT. V dropped 2 bases and J dropped 3 bases, with 14 bases sitting between them. The CDR3 totals 15 residues. CDR3 amino acids: CASSESTGTFYEQYF. The CDR3 nucleotides read TGTGCCAGCAGTGAAAGCACGGGAACGTTCTACGAGCAGTACTTC.

The chain employs TRBV5-1 and TRBJ2-3; D uncertain. The CDR3 is 16 residues long. Trimming took 0 bases from V and 0 from J, leaving 11 bases between them. Looked up from germline, CDR1 is SGHRS and CDR2 is YFSETQ. CDR3 in amino acids: CASSLDSSSSTDTQYF. As DNA, the CDR3 is TGCGCCAGCAGCTTGGACAGCAGCTCTAGCACAGATACGCAGTATTTT.

This clonotype was found a few times. J is TRBJ1-1 and V is TRBV6-5; D gene unclear. Germline loops: CDR1 MNHEY, CDR2 SVGAGI. Trimming stripped 0 bases from V and 6 bases from J, with 20 bases between. This CDR3 comprises 17 residues. As DNA, the CDR3 is TGTGCCAGCAGTTACTCCTTTGGACGGGTGGGAAACTCTGAAGCTTTCTTT. This gives the protein CASSYSFGRVGNSEAFF.

This clonotype was observed a few times. This chain connects TRBV27 to TRBJ2-3, with D tentatively TRBD2 (5 bases). Germline V gene sequence: CDR1 MNHEY, CDR2 SMNVEV (reference sequence). V lost 4 bases and J 2 bases, leaving 13 bases between the germline ends. The CDR3 extends over 15 amino acids. The CDR3 DNA sequence: TGTGCCAGCAGTTCCCCTAGACTACTCACAGATACGCAGTATTTT. Translated, it gives CASSSPRLLTDTQYF.

The V call is TRBV4-1, the J call TRBJ1-2, with D possibly being TRBD1 (6 bases). The CDR3 runs to 14 residues. Trimming removed 1 base from V and 8 bases from J, with 14 bases in between. CDR1 MGHRA and CDR2 YSYEKL come from the germline V gene. The CDR3 nucleotides are TGCGCCAGCAGCCAAGCCGCGGCAGGGGAAGGCTACACCTTC. Amino acid sequence: CASSQAAAGEGYTF.

This clonotype was detected once. The rearrangement links TRBV7-9 to TRBJ2-5, with D possibly called TRBD1 or TRBD2 (5 bases each). Trimming removed 4 bases from V and 2 bases from J, with 14 bases in between. CDR1 and CDR2 (germline): SEHNR, FQNEAQ (reference sequence). This CDR3 has 15 amino acids. CDR3 region: CASSSPGTLQETQYF. The CDR3 region has the DNA TGTGCCAGCAGCTCCCCCGGGACCCTACAAGAGACCCAGTACTTC.

The chain combines TRBV10-3 with TRBJ2-7, with 9 bases identical to TRBD1. V lost 0 bases and J lost 3; bases outside the gene matches: 3. This CDR3 contains 15 residues. Germline CDR1 is ENHRY and CDR2 is SYGVKD. The CDR3 DNA sequence: TGTGCCATCAGTGAGTCAAGACAGGGGGGCTACGAGCAGTACTTC. It codes for CAISESRQGGYEQYF.

This clonotype has a handful of counts. The chain couples TRBV4-1 to TRBJ2-1; TRBD2 aligns across 13 bases. Germline CDR1 MGHRA, CDR2 YSYEKL. The length of the CDR3 is 18 residues. J gave up 8 bases and V 1 base, and 11 bases lay outside the gene matches. CDR3 loop: CASSQGIAGTSGDYEQFF. In DNA form, the CDR3 reads TGCGCCAGCAGCCAAGGAATCGCGGGGACTAGCGGGGACTATGAGCAGTTCTTC.

This clonotype was seen a few times. The rearrangement links TRBV28 to TRBJ2-3; 9 nucleotides line up with TRBD2. V lost 7 bases, J lost 0 bases, and 11 bases stayed unmatched. The length of the CDR3 is 17 residues. The V gene's germline CDR1 is MDHEN and CDR2 SYDVKM. CDR3 in DNA: TGTGCCAGCATCGAAGCGGGGGGAATATCTAGCACAGATACGCAGTATTTT. This translates into CASIEAGGISSTDTQYF.

V usage is TRBV6-5 and J usage is TRBJ1-1, with 7 positions matching TRBD1. The CDR3 covers 13 residues. V trimming: 6 bases; J trimming: 1 base; junction bases outside the gene matches: 2. Germline lookup yields CDR1 MNHEY and CDR2 SVGAGI. CDR3 region: CASRTGSNTEAFF. DNA for the CDR3: TGTGCCAGCAGGACAGGGTCGAACACTGAAGCTTTCTTT.